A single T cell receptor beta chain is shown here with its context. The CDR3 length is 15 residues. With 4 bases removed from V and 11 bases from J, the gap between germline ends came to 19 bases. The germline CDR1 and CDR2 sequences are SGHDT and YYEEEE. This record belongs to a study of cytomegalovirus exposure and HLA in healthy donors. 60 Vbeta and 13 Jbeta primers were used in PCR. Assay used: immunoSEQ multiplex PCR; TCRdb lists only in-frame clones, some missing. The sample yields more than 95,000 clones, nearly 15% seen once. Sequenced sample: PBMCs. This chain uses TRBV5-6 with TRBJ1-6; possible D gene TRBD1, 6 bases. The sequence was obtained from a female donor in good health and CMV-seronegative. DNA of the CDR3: TGTGCCAGCAGCCCTGGGTGGGGGGGCATAACACCCCTCCACTTT. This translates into CASSPGWGGITPLHF.